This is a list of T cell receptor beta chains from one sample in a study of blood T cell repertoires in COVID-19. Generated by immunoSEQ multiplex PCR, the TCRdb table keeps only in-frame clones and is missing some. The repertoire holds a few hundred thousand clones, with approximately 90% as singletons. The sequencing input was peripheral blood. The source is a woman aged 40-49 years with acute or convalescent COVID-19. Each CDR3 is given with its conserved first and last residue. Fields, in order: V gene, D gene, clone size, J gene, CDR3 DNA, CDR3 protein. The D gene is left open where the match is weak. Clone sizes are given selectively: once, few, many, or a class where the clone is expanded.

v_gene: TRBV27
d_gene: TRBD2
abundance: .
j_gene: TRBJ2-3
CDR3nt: TGTGCCAGCAGGGGACTAGCGGTGACAGATACGCAGTATTTT
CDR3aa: CASRGLAVTDTQYF

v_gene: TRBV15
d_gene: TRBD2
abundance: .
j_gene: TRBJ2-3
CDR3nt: TGTGCCACCAGCAGAGTAACACTAGCGGGCCCCTTCACAGATACGCAGTATTTT
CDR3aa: CATSRVTLAGPFTDTQYF

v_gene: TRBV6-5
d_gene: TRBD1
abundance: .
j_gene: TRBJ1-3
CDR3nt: TGTGCCAGCAGTTTCGACAGGGCCTCTGGAAACACCATATATTTT
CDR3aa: CASSFDRASGNTIYF

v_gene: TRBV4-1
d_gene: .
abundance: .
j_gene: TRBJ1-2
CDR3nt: TGCGCCAGCAGCCAAGATCTTAGGAGGGGCTATGGCTACACCTTC
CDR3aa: CASSQDLRRGYGYTF

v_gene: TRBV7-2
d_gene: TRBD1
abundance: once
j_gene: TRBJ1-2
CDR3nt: TGTGCCAGCAGCGACAGGGGGCCATATGGCTACACCTTC
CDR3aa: CASSDRGPYGYTF

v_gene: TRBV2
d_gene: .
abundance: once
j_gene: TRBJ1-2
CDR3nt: TGTGCCAGCAGTGAGGCCCCCCACTCGGGCTATGGCTACACCTTC
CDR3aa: CASSEAPHSGYGYTF

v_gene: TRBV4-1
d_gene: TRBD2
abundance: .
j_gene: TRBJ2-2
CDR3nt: TGCGCCAGCAGTCAAGTGAGCGGGGGGGGCACCGGGGAGCTGTTTTTT
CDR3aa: CASSQVSGGGTGELFF

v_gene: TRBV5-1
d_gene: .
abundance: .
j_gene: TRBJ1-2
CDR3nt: TGCGCCAGCAGCCCCGGAGGTCCCGGACCGAGAAACTATGGCTACACCTTC
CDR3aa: CASSPGGPGPRNYGYTF

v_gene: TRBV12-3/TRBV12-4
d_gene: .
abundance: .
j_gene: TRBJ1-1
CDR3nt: TGTGCCAGCAGTTTATCAGGGCCCACTGAAGCTTTCTTT
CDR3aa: CASSLSGPTEAFF

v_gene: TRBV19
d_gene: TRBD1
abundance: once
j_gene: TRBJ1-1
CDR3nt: TGTGCCAGCCGACAGGGGGCAGGGGCTTTCTTT
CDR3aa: CASRQGAGAFF

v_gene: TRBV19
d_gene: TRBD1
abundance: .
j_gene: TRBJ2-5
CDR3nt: TGTGCCAGTAGGAACAGGGGTCGGGAGACCCAGTACTTC
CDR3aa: CASRNRGRETQYF

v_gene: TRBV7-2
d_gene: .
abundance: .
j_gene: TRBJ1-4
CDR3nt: TGTGCCAGCAGCTTGGAACGGGGACGGAGGGATGAAAAACTGTTTTTT
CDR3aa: CASSLERGRRDEKLFF

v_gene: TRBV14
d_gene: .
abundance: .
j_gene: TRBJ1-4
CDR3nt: TGTGCCAGCAGCCAAGAAATGCGTCCGGGGGGAAATGAAAAACTGTTTTTT
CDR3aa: CASSQEMRPGGNEKLFF

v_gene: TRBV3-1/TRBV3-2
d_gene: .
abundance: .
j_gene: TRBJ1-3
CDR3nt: TGTGCCAGCAGCCTCTCCGGACAAAACACCATATATTTT
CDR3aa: CASSLSGQNTIYF

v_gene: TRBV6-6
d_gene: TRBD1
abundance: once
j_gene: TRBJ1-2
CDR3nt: TGTGCCAGCAGCCGCCCCCGGGACAGAAACTATGGCTACACCTTC
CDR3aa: CASSRPRDRNYGYTF

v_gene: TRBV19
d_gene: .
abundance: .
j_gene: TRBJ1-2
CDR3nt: TGTGCCAGTATCCCAACGGTGGACAGCTATGGCTACACCTTC
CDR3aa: CASIPTVDSYGYTF

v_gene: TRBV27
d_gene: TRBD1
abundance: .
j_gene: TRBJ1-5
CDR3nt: TGTGCCAGCAGTTTAAGGCCCTTAGCCGGGACAGGGGGCGGTCAGCCCCAGCATTTT
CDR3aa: CASSLRPLAGTGGGQPQHF

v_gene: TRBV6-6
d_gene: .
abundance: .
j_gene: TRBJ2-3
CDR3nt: TGTGCCAGCAGCGGAGGCCACGGGTCCGGGCCGCACAGCCTTTACCCTACGCAGTATTTT
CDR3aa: CASSGGHGSGPHSLYPTQYF

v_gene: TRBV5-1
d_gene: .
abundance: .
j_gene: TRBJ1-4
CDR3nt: TGCGCCAGCAGCCCCGGAGACCACCATACTTTGGCCCGGGAAAAACTGTTTTTT
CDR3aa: CASSPGDHHTLAREKLFF

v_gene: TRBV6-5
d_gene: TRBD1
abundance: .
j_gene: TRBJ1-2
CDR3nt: TGTGCCAGCAGTTTTCGAGGACAGGTCACTGGCTACACCTTC
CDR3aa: CASSFRGQVTGYTF

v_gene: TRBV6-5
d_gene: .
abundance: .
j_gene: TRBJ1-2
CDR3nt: TGTGCCAGCAGTTACTCGGGGCAGGATAAAGGCTACACCTTC
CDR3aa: CASSYSGQDKGYTF

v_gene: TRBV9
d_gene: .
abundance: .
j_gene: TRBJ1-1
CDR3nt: TGTGCCAGCAGCCCTACCCTCGGGGTTATGAACACTGAAGCTTTCTTT
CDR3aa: CASSPTLGVMNTEAFF

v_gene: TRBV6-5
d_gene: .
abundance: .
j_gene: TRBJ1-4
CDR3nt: TGTGCCAGCAGTGACTCGGGTAGGGGTTGGGAAAAACTGTTTTTT
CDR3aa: CASSDSGRGWEKLFF

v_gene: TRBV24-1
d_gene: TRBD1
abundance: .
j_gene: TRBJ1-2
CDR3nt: TGTGCCACCAGTGACCCGGGACAGCGTCACTTCTATGGCTACACCTTC
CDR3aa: CATSDPGQRHFYGYTF

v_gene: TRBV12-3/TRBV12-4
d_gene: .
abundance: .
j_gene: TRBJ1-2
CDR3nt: TGTGCCAGCAGGGATTGGAAGGGGGGCTACACCTTC
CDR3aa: CASRDWKGGYTF

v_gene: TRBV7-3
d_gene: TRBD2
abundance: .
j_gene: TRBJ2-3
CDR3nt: TGTGCCAGCAGCTTGGGGACTAGCGCTGATACGCAGTATTTT
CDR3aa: CASSLGTSADTQYF

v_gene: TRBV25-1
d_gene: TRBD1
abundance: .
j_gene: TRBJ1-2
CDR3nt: TGTGCCAGCAGTGTTTCGGACAGGAACTATGGCTACACCTTC
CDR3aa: CASSVSDRNYGYTF

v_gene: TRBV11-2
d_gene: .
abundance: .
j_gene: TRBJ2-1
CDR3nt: TGTGCCAGCAACCCCCCAGGGCCCTACAATGAGCAGTTCTTC
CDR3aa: CASNPPGPYNEQFF

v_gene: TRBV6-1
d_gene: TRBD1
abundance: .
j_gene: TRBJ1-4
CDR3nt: TGTGCCAGCAGGGAAGCCGGGACAGGGAATGAAAAACTGTTTTTT
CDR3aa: CASREAGTGNEKLFF

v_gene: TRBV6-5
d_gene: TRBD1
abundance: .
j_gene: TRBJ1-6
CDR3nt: TGTGCCAGCAGTTACTCGGGACAGGGGTATAATTCACCCCTCCACTTT
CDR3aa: CASSYSGQGYNSPLHF

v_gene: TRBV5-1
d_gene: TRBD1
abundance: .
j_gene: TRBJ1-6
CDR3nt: TGCGCCAGCAGCTTCAACCGGGACAGCTATAATTCACCCCTCCACTTT
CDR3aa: CASSFNRDSYNSPLHF

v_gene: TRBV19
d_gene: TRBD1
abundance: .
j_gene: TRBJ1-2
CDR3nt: TGTGCCAGTAGTATCAGTTTTGGTGTCCTTCTGGCAGGGGGCGGTCATGGCTACACCTTC
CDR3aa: CASSISFGVLLAGGGHGYTF

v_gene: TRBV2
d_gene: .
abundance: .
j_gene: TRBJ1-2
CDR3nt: TGTGCCAGCAGTGATTTAGCCGGCTACACCTTC
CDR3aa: CASSDLAGYTF

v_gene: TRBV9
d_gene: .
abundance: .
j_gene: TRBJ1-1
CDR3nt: TGTGCCAGCACCGCCTCTGGGGGCGGTGGCACTGAAGCTTTCTTT
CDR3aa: CASTASGGGGTEAFF

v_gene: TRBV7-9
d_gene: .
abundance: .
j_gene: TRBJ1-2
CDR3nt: TGTGCCAGCAGCTCCAGTCGGGGGACCGATGGCTACACCTTC
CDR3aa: CASSSSRGTDGYTF

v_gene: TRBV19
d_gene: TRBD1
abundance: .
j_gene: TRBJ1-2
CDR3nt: TGTGCCAGTAGTATTTACAGGGGAGATGGCTACACCTTC
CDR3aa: CASSIYRGDGYTF

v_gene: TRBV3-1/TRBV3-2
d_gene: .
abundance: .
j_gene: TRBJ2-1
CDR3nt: TGTGCCAGCAGCCAAGGGGAGGCCTTAACCAATGAGCAGTTCTTC
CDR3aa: CASSQGEALTNEQFF

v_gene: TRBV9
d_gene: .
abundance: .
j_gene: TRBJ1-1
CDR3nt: TGTGCCAGCAGCGTACGACAGACGAACACTGAAGCTTTCTTT
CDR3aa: CASSVRQTNTEAFF